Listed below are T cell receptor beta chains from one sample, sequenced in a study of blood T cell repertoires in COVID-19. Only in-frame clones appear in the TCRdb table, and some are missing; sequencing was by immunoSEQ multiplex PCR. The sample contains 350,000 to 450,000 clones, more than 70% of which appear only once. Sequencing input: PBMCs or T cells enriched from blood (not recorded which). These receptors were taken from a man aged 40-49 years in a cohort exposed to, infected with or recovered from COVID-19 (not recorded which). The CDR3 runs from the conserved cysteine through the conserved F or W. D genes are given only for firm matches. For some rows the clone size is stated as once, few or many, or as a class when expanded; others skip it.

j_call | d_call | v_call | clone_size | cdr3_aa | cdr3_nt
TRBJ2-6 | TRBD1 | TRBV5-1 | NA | CASSPRTGPNSGANVLTF | TGCGCCAGCAGCCCAAGGACAGGGCCCAACTCTGGGGCCAACGTCCTGACTTTC
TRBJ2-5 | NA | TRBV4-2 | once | CASSPNARDQETQYF | TGTGCCAGCAGCCCAAACGCCCGGGACCAAGAGACCCAGTACTTC
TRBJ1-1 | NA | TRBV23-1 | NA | CASRVRVVNTEAFF | TGCGCCAGCAGGGTCAGGGTGGTGAACACTGAAGCTTTCTTT
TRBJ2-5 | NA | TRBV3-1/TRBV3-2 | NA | CASSLSEETQYF | TGTGCCAGCAGCCTCAGCGAGGAGACCCAGTACTTC
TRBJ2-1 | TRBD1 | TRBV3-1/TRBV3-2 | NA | CASSQAGTGAYNEQFF | TGTGCCAGCAGCCAAGCCGGGACAGGGGCCTACAATGAGCAGTTCTTC
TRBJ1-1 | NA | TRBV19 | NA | CASSSLETTEAFF | TGTGCCAGTAGTAGTTTGGAGACCACTGAAGCTTTCTTT
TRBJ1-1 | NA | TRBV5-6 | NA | CASSSLQNTEAFF | TGTGCCAGCAGCTCGTTACAGAACACTGAAGCTTTCTTT
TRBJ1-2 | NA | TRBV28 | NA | CASSFPTGGNYGYTF | TGTGCCAGCAGTTTCCCGACAGGAGGAAACTATGGCTACACCTTC
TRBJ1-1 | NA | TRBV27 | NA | CASSLYGGENTEAFF | TGTGCCAGCAGTTTATATGGGGGCGAGAACACTGAAGCTTTCTTT
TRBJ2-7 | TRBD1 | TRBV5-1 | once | CASSLGTGLYEQYF | TGCGCCAGCAGCTTAGGGACAGGGTTATACGAGCAGTACTTC
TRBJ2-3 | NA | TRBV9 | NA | CASSPTQARTDTQYF | TGTGCCAGCAGCCCAACTCAGGCCCGCACAGATACGCAGTATTTT
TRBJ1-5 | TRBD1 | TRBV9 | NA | CASSLGQGGQPQHF | TGTGCCAGCAGCCTGGGACAGGGGGGTCAGCCCCAGCATTTT
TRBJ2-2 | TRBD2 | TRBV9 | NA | CASSALGLANTGELFF | TGTGCCAGCAGCGCATTGGGACTAGCGAACACCGGGGAGCTGTTTTTT
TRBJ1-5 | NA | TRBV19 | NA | CASSARGDPQPQHF | TGTGCCAGTAGTGCCCGCGGGGATCCTCAGCCCCAGCATTTT
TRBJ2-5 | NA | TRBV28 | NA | CASREGNRETQYF | TGTGCCAGCAGAGAGGGAAATAGGGAGACCCAGTACTTC
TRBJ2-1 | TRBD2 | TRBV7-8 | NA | CASSLAALDGREQFF | TGTGCCAGCAGCTTAGCGGCGCTTGACGGGAGGGAGCAGTTCTTC
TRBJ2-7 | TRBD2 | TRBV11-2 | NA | CASRLAGVSYEQYF | TGTGCCAGCAGGTTAGCGGGGGTCTCCTACGAGCAGTACTTC
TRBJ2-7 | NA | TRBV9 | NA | CASSVTGGTYEQYF | TGTGCCAGCAGCGTGACGGGCGGGACCTACGAGCAGTACTTC
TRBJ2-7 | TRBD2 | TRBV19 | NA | CASSIGASGRGEQYF | TGTGCCAGTAGTATCGGGGCCAGCGGGAGAGGTGAGCAGTACTTC
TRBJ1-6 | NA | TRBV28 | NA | CASRTGSSYNSPLHF | TGTGCCAGTCGCACAGGGAGCTCCTATAATTCACCCCTCCACTTT
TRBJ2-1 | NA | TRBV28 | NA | CASSPPRTRYNEQFF | TGTGCCAGCAGTCCTCCCCGTACGAGGTACAATGAGCAGTTCTTC
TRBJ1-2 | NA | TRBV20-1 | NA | CSASSPGLGYGYTF | TGCAGTGCTAGTTCGCCAGGGCTAGGCTATGGCTACACCTTC
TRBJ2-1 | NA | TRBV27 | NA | CASSHQGNEQFF | TGTGCCAGCAGTCATCAGGGCAATGAGCAGTTCTTC
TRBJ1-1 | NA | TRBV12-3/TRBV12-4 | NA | CATKTAYTEAFF | TGTGCCACCAAAACAGCTTACACTGAAGCTTTCTTT
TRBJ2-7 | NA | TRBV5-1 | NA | CASSVDSYEQYF | TGCGCCAGCAGCGTGGACAGCTACGAGCAGTACTTC
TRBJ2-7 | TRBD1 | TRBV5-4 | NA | CASSFDRGDEQYF | TGTGCCAGCAGCTTTGACAGGGGGGACGAGCAGTACTTC
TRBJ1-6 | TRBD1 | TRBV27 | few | CASSLWGQGLGNSPLHF | TGTGCCAGCAGTTTATGGGGACAGGGGTTGGGGAATTCACCCCTCCACTTT
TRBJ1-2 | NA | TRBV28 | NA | CASSPTDRPNYGYTF | TGTGCCAGCAGTCCTACCGACAGGCCAAACTATGGCTACACCTTC
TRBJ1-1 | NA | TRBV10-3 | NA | CAISDTQTGNTEAFF | TGTGCCATCAGTGACACACAGACAGGGAACACTGAAGCTTTCTTT
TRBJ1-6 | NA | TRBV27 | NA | CASSLIPPGYNSPLHF | TGTGCCAGCAGTTTAATCCCCCCCGGTTATAATTCACCCCTCCACTTT
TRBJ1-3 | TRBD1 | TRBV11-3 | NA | CASSSDRNPGNTIYF | TGTGCCAGCAGCTCGGACAGGAACCCTGGAAACACCATATATTTT
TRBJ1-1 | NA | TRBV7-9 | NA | CASSLVGVNTEAFF | TGTGCCAGCAGCTTAGTAGGGGTGAACACTGAAGCTTTCTTT
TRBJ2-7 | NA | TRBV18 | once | CASSGSGMSYEQYF | TGTGCCAGCTCAGGGTCAGGGATGTCCTACGAGCAGTACTTC
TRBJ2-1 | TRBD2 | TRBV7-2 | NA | CASSAQRGLAPINEQFF | TGTGCCAGCAGCGCCCAAAGGGGACTAGCCCCCATCAATGAGCAGTTCTTC
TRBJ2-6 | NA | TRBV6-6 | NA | CASKQVEPNVLTF | TGTGCCAGCAAACAGGTGGAACCCAACGTCCTGACTTTC
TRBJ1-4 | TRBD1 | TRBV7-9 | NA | CASSPWTGNEKLFF | TGTGCCAGCAGCCCTTGGACAGGGAATGAAAAACTGTTTTTT
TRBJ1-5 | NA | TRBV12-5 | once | CASAAGRNQPQHF | TGTGCTAGTGCCGCGGGGAGGAATCAGCCCCAGCATTTT
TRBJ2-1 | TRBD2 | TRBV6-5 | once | CASSYLAGWGNEQFF | TGTGCCAGCAGTTACCTAGCGGGTTGGGGGAATGAGCAGTTCTTC
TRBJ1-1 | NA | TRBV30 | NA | CAWSRRANTEAFF | TGTGCCTGGTCCAGGCGGGCAAACACTGAAGCTTTCTTT
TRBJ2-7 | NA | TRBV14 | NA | CASSQQRGYEQYF | TGTGCCAGCAGCCAGCAAAGGGGCTACGAGCAGTACTTC
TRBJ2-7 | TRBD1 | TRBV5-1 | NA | CASAQDLTGGGYEQYF | TGCGCCAGCGCCCAAGACCTGACAGGGGGCGGATACGAGCAGTACTTC
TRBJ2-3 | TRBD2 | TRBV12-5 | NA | CASGLGSTGTSVSTDTQYF | TGTGCTAGTGGTTTGGGATCTACCGGGACTAGCGTTAGCACAGATACGCAGTATTTT
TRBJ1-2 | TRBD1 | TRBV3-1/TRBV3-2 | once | CASSQSGTGNGYTF | TGTGCCAGCAGCCAGTCCGGGACAGGGAATGGCTACACCTTC
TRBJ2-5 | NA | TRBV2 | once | CASSPEQGKETQYF | TGTGCCAGCAGTCCCGAACAGGGAAAAGAGACCCAGTACTTC
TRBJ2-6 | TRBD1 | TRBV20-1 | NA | CSASGSGTVDSGANVLTF | TGCAGTGCTAGTGGTTCCGGGACAGTGGACTCTGGGGCCAACGTCCTGACTTTC
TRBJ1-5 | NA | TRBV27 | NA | CASSLLPRTNQPQHF | TGTGCCAGCAGTTTATTGCCCAGAACGAATCAGCCCCAGCATTTT
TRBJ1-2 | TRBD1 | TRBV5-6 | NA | CASSPDRGYGYTF | TGTGCCAGCAGCCCGGACAGGGGCTATGGCTACACCTTC
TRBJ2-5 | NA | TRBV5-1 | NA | CASSLSGVLQETQYF | TGCGCCAGCAGCCTGTCAGGGGTGCTCCAAGAGACCCAGTACTTC
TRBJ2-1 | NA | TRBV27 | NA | CASREQISSYNEQFF | TGTGCCAGCAGGGAACAGATAAGCTCCTACAATGAGCAGTTCTTC
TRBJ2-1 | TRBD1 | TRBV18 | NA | CASSPDRVVSYNEQFF | TGTGCCAGCTCACCTGACAGGGTTGTCTCCTACAATGAGCAGTTCTTC